Included here is one T cell receptor beta chain sequence, with context. The record originates from a study of blood T cell repertoires in COVID-19. At the level of the study: Researchers got acute and convalescent COVID-19 samples from the United States, Italy and Spain.

Measured with immunoSEQ multiplex PCR; TCRdb has only the in-frame clones, and not every one. Seen here are tens of thousands of clones, approximately 86% observed once, and the top ten hold around 13%. There are 15 residues in the CDR3. V was pared by 5 bases and J by 5 bases, with 16 bases between. The germline gives CDR1 MDHEN, CDR2 SYDVKM. The TCR comes from a human donor in a cohort sampled during active COVID-19. The chain couples TRBV28 to TRBJ1-5, with a weak D call TRBD1 (5 bases). The sample taken for sequencing was peripheral blood. The chain's CDR3 is CASSPGGTVHQPQHF. In DNA form, the CDR3 reads TGTGCCAGCAGTCCTGGCGGGACGGTGCATCAGCCCCAGCATTTT. The full variable domain, rest sourced from reference TRBV28 and TRBJ1-5, is DVKVTQSSRYLVKRTGEKVFLECVQDMDHENMFWYRQDPGLGLRLIYFSYDVKMKEKGDIPEGYSVSREKKERFSLILESASTNQTSMYLCASSPGGTVHQPQHFGDGTRLSIL.